This T cell receptor (beta chain) was recovered during a study of Graves' ophthalmopathy and Graves' hyperthyroidism. Study results and limitations: Thyroid clonotypes that were expanded above 0.001 frequency mostly also appeared in blood.

Ophthalmopathy cases showed moderate-to-severe activity, scoring CAS ≥3 and NOSPECS ≥4, with duration under 3 months. Clinicians made diagnoses from clinical symptoms, serum thyroxine, TRAb, thyroid ultrasound and orbital computed tomography. PBMCs stemmed from 7.5 to 10 ml of fresh peripheral blood. In this sample, this clonotype turned up many times. The antigen is unknown. The authors amplified TCR beta CDR3 regions, and they did so from RNA transcripts for repertoire sequencing. Following a first-round RT-PCR that used HTBI primers, a second-round multiplex PCR was carried out. In TCRdb, the multiplex PCR reads were re-called with MiXCR into one record per CDR3 protein. Among approximately 480,000 distinct CDR3 sequences listed, around 15% were seen once. This TCR came from a woman aged 25 to 39 with Graves' ophthalmopathy. Sample: blood.

In DNA, the CDR3 is TGTGCCAGCAGTACGGGGGGATTCTCTGGAAACACCATATATTTT. This codes for CASSTGGFSGNTIYF. The V call is TRBV28, the J call TRBJ1-3, with a possible D match to TRBD1 (5 bases). The V gene lost 5 bases and the J gene lost 0 bases, with 11 bases spanning the gap. Germline V gives CDR1 MDHEN, CDR2 SYDVKM. The CDR3 covers 15 residues.